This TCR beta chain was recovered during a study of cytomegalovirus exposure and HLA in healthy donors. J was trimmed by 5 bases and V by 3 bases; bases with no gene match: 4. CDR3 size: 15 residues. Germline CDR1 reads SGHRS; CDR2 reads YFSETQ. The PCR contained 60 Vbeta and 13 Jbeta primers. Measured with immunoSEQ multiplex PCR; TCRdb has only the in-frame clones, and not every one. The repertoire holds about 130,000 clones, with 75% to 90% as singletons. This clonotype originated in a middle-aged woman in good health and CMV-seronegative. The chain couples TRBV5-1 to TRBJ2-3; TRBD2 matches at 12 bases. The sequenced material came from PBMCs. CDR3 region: CASSSGLAGRDTQYF. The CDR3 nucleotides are TGCGCCAGCAGCTCTGGACTAGCGGGGAGAGATACGCAGTATTTT.